Below, 3 T cell receptor beta chains from the same sample are listed, as sequenced in a study of blood T cell repertoires in COVID-19. Generated by immunoSEQ multiplex PCR, the TCRdb table keeps only in-frame clones and is missing some. The sample comprises 120,000 to 150,000 clones, roughly 84% of which are singletons, and about 5.5% rests with the top ten. Source material: PBMCs or T cells enriched from blood (not recorded which). The receptor source for this set is a middle-aged man with acute COVID-19.

The chain couples TRBV9 to TRBJ2-1; a weak D match, TRBD2 (6 bases). Trimming took 4 bases from V and 1 from J, leaving 15 bases between them. Germline lookup yields CDR1 SGDLS and CDR2 YYNGEE. This CDR3 is built from 16 residues. The CDR3 bases are TGTGCCAGCAGCCCCCGTCCTAGCGTTTCCTACAATGAGCAGTTCTTC. Protein product: CASSPRPSVSYNEQFF.

The J gene is TRBJ2-2, the V gene TRBV28, with 8 bases matching TRBD1. This CDR3 comprises 14 residues. From germline, CDR1 is MDHEN and CDR2 SYDVKM. The ends lost 4 bases at V and 7 bases at J; junction bases unmatched: 5. In DNA form, the CDR3 reads TGTGCCAGCAGTTCCGACAGGGGTTTCGGGGAGCTGTTTTTT. Residues: CASSSDRGFGELFF. Full variable domain (rest looked up from reference TRBV28 and TRBJ2-2): DVKVTQSSRYLVKRTGEKVFLECVQDMDHENMFWYRQDPGLGLRLIYFSYDVKMKEKGDIPEGYSVSREKKERFSLILESASTNQTSMYLCASSSDRGFGELFFGEGSRLTVL.

The V and J genes are TRBV6-2 or TRBV6-3 and TRBJ2-5; 8 nucleotides agree with TRBD1. The CDR3 contains 20 residues. Germline lookup yields CDR1 MNHEY and CDR2 SVGEGT. The trim removed 3 bases at V and 0 bases at J, leaving 18 bases unmatched. Here the CDR3 reads CASSYSKIQGADGDQETQYF. CDR3 in DNA: TGTGCCAGCAGTTATAGCAAAATCCAGGGGGCGGACGGGGACCAAGAGACCCAGTACTTC.